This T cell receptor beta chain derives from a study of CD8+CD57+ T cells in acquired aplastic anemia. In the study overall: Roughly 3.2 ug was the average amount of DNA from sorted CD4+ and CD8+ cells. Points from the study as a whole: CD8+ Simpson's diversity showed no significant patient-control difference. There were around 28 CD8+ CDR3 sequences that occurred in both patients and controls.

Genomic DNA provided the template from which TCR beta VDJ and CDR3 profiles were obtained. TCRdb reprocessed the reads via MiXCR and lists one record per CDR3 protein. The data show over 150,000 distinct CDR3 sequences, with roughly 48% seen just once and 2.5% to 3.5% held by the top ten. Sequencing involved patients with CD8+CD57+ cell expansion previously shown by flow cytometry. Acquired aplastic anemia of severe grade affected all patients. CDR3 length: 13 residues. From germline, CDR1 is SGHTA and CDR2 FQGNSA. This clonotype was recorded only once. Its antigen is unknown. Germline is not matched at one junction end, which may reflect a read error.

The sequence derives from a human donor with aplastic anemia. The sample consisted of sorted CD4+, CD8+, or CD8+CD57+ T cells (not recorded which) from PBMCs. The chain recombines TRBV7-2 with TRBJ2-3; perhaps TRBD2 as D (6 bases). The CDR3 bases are TGTGCCAGCAGCTCCGGATCGGGAGATACGCATTATTTT. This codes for CASSSGSGDTHYF. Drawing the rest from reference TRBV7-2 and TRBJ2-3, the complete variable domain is GAGVSQSPSNKVTEKGKDVELRCDPISGHTALYWYRQSLGQGLEFLIYFQGNSAPDKSGLPSDRFSAERTGGSVSTLTIQRTQQEDSAVYLCASSSGSGDTHYFGPGTRLTVL.